This T cell receptor beta chain is drawn from a study of shared clonotypes between healthy human individuals. Some clones are missing from TCRdb's copy, which holds only in-frame ones; the method was immunoSEQ multiplex PCR. Counted here are around 640,000 clones, approximately 96% occurring once; the ten biggest clones make up roughly 0.12%. Looked up from germline, CDR1 is SGDLS and CDR2 is YYNGEE. The CDR3 has 14 amino acids. Cells designated naive CD8 were CD45RO-negative and were positively selected for CCR7, with terminally differentiated effector memory CD45RA+ cells excluded. The sequenced material came from naive CD8+ T cells sorted from blood. This TCR was recovered from a woman in her 30s in good health. The rearrangement links TRBV9 to TRBJ2-5, with 7 bases matching TRBD2. The J call could be wrong; TRBJ2-7 is a better fit for the DNA end. Here the CDR3 reads CASSVGGSIDEQYF. DNA of the CDR3: TGTGCCAGCAGCGTAGGCGGGAGTATCGACGAGCAGTACTTC.